This T cell receptor beta chain was found in a study of cytomegalovirus exposure and HLA in healthy donors. Study-wide context: An early release of data contained tens of millions of unique TCRs, which came from HLA-typed donors.

V dropped 2 bases and J dropped 0; count of bases not matched to a gene: 3. This CDR3 has 15 amino acids. CDR1 and CDR2 (germline): MDHEN, SYDVKM. Though nominally healthy at sampling, donors likely had unrecorded immune exposures. Comments on this clone: Its matching antigen is unknown.

Study-level points and caveats: The authors later found most CMV-associated TCR beta chains appeared HLA-restricted.

PCR employed 60 Vbeta and 13 Jbeta primers. The table came from immunoSEQ multiplex PCR; TCRdb's copy has only in-frame clones and leaves some out. The sample lists just over 150,000 clones; less than 90% were seen once. Material: PBMCs. The chain couples TRBV28 to TRBJ1-1; TRBD1 matches at 7 bases. The receptor was derived from a woman aged 18-29 years in good health and CMV-seronegative. Here the CDR3 DNA reads TGTGCCAGCAGTTTACTACAGGGGCTGAACACTGAAGCTTTCTTT. This encodes CASSLLQGLNTEAFF. Using reference TRBV28 and TRBJ1-1 for the parts outside the CDR3, the full variable domain is DVKVTQSSRYLVKRTGEKVFLECVQDMDHENMFWYRQDPGLGLRLIYFSYDVKMKEKGDIPEGYSVSREKKERFSLILESASTNQTSMYLCASSLLQGLNTEAFFGQGTRLTVV.